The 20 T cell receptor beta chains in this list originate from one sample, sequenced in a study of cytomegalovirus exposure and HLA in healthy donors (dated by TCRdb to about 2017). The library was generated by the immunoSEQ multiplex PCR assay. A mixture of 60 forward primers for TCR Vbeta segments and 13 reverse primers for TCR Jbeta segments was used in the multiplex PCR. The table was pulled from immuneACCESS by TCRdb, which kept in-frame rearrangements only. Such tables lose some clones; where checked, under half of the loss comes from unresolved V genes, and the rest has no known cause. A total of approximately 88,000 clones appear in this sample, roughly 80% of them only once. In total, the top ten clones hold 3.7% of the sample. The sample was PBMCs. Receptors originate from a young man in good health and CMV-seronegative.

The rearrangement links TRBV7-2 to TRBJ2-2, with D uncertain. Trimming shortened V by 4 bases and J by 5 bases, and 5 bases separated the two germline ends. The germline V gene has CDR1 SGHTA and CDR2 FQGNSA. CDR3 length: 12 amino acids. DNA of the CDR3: TGTGCCAGCAGCTACTTTACCGGGGAGCTGTTTTTT. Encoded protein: CASSYFTGELFF. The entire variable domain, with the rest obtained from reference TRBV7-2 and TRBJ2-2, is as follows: GAGVSQSPSNKVTEKGKDVELRCDPISGHTALYWYRQSLGQGLEFLIYFQGNSAPDKSGLPSDRFSAERTGGSVSTLTIQRTQQEDSAVYLCASSYFTGELFFGEGSRLTVL.

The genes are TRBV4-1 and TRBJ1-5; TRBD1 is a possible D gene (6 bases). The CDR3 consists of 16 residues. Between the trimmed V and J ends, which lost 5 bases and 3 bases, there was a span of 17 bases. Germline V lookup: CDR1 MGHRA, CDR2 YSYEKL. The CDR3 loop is CASSSQGATNNQPQHF. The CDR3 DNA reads TGCGCCAGCAGCTCACAGGGTGCAACTAACAATCAGCCCCAGCATTTT.

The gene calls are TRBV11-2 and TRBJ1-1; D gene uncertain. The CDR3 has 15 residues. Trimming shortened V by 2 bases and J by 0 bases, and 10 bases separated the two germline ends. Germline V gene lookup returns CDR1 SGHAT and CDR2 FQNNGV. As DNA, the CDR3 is TGTGCCAGCAGCTTAAATATAGCAATGAACACTGAAGCTTTCTTT. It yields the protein CASSLNIAMNTEAFF.

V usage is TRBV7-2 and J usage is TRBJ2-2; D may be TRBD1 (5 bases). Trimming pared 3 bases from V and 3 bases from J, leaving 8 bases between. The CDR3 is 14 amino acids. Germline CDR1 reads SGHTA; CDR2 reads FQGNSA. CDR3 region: CASSFARDTGELFF. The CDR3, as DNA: TGTGCCAGCAGCTTTGCCAGGGACACCGGGGAGCTGTTTTTT. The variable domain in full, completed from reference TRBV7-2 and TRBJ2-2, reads GAGVSQSPSNKVTEKGKDVELRCDPISGHTALYWYRQSLGQGLEFLIYFQGNSAPDKSGLPSDRFSAERTGGSVSTLTIQRTQQEDSAVYLCASSFARDTGELFFGEGSRLTVL.

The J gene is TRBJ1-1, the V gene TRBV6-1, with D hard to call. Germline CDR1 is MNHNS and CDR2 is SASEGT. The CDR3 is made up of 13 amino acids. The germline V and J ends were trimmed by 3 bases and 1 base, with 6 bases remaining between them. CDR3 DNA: TGTGCCAGCAGTGAGTGGCAGAACACTGAAGCTTTCTTT. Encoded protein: CASSEWQNTEAFF.

The CDR3 here is CASSLGAGETGELFF. The CDR3 nucleotides are TGTGCCAGCAGCTTGGGTGCAGGGGAAACCGGGGAGCTGTTTTTT. This rearrangement joins TRBV7-9 to TRBJ2-2; a possible D gene is TRBD1 (6 bases). The V end was cut by 3 bases, the J end by 5 bases, with 13 bases between. There are 15 residues in the CDR3. In germline, CDR1 is SEHNR, CDR2 FQNEAQ (reference sequence).

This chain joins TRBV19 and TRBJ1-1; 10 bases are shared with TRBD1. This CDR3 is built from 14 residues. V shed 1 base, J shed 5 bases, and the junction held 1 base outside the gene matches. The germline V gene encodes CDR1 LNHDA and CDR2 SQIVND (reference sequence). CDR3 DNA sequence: TGTGCCAGTAGTATAGGGGGACAGGGGACTGAAGCTTTCTTT. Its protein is CASSIGGQGTEAFF.

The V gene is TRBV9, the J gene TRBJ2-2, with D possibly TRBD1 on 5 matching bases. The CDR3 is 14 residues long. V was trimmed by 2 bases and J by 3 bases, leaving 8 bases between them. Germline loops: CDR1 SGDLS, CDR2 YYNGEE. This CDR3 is CASSVAGHTGELFF. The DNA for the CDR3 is TGTGCCAGCAGCGTGGCAGGGCACACCGGGGAGCTGTTTTTT.

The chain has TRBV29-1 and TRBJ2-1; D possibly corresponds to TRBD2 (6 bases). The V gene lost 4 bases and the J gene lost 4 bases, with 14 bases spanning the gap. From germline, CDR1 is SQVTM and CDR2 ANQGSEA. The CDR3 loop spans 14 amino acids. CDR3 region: CSVVSWGTYNEQFF. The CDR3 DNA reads TGCAGCGTTGTATCGTGGGGGACTTACAATGAGCAGTTCTTC.

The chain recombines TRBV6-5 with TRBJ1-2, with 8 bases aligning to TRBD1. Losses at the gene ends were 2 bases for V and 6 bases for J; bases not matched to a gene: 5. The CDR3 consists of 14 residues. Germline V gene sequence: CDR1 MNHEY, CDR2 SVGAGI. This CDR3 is CASSYLDRDDGYTF. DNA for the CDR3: TGTGCCAGCAGTTACCTGGACAGGGATGATGGCTACACCTTC.

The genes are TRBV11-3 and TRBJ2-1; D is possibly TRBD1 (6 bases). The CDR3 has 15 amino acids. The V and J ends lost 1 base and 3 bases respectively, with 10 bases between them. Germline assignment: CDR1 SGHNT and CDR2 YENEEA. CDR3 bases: TGTGCCAGCAGCTTAGGGGTAGGGGGCTACAATGAGCAGTTCTTC. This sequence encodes CASSLGVGGYNEQFF.

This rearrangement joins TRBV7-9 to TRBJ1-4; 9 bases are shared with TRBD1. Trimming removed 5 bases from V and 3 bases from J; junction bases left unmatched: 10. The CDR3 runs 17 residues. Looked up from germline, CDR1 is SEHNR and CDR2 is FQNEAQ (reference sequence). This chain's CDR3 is CASSRSQGAAANEKLFF. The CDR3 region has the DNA TGTGCCAGCAGCCGATCACAGGGGGCTGCAGCTAATGAAAAACTGTTTTTT.

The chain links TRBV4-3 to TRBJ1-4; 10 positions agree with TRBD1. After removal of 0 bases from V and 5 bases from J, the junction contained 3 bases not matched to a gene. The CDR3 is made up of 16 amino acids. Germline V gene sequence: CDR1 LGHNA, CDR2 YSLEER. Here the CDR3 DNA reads TGCGCCAGCAGCCAAGACGGGACAGGGGAAAATGAAAAACTGTTTTTT. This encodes CASSQDGTGENEKLFF.

The CDR3: CSVERGTNYGYTF. In DNA, the CDR3 is TGCAGCGTTGAGAGGGGGACCAACTATGGCTACACCTTC. The rearrangement joins TRBV29-1 to TRBJ1-2; tentatively, D is TRBD1 (6 bases). The germline gives CDR1 SQVTM, CDR2 ANQGSEA. The CDR3 totals 13 residues. Trimming removed 3 bases from V and 2 bases from J, with 10 bases in between. Based on the CDR3 plus reference TRBV29-1 and TRBJ1-2, the full variable domain is SAVISQKPSRDICQRGTSLTIQCQVDSQVTMMFWYRQQPGQSLTLIATANQGSEATYESGFVIDKFPISRPNLTFSTLTVSNMSPEDSSIYLCSVERGTNYGYTFGSGTRLTVV.

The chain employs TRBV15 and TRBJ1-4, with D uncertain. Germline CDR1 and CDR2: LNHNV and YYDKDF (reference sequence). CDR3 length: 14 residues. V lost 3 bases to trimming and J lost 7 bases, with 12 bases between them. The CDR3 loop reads CATSSSGFGEKLFF. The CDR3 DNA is TGTGCCACCAGCAGTTCGGGGTTTGGTGAAAAACTGTTTTTT.

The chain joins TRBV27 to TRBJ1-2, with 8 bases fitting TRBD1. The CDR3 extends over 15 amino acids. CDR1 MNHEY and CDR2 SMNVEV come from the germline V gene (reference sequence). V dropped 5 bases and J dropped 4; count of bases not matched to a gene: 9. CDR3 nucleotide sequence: TGTGCCAGCAGTCCCCAGACAGGGGACCCCTATGGCTACACCTTC. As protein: CASSPQTGDPYGYTF.

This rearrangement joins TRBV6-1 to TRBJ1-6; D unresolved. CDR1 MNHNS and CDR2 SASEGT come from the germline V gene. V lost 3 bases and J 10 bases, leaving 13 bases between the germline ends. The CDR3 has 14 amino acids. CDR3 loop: CASSEFGERSPLHF. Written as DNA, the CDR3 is TGTGCCAGCAGTGAGTTCGGGGAGAGGTCACCCCTCCACTTT.

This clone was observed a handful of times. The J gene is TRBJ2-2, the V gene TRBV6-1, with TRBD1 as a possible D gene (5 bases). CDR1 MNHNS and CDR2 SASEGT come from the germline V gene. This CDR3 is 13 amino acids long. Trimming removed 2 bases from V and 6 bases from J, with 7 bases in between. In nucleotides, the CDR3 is TGTGCCAGCAGTGAACAGGGATCCGGGGAGCTGTTTTTT. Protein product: CASSEQGSGELFF.

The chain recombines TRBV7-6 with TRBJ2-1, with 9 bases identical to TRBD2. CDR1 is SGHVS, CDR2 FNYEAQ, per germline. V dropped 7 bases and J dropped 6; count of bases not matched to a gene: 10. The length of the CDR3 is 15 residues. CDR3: CASMPLAGLSNEQFF. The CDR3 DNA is TGTGCCAGCATGCCTCTAGCGGGGTTATCCAATGAGCAGTTCTTC.

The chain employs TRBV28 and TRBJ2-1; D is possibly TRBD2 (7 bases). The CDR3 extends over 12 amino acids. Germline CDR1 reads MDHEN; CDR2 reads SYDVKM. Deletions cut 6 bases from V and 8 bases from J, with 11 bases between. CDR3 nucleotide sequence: TGTGCCAGCAGAGGGGGGGAGCATGAGCAGTTCTTC. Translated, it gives CASRGGEHEQFF.